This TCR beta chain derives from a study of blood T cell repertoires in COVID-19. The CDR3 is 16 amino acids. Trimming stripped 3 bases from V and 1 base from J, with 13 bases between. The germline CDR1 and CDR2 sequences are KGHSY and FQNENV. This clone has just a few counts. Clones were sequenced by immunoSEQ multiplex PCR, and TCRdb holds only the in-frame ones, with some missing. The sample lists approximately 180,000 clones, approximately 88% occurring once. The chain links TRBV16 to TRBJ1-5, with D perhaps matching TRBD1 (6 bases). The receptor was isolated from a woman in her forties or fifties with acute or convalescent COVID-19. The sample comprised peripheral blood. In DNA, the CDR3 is TGTGCCAGCAGCCATCCCGGGACACCGAGCAATCAGCCCCAGCATTTT. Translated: CASSHPGTPSNQPQHF.